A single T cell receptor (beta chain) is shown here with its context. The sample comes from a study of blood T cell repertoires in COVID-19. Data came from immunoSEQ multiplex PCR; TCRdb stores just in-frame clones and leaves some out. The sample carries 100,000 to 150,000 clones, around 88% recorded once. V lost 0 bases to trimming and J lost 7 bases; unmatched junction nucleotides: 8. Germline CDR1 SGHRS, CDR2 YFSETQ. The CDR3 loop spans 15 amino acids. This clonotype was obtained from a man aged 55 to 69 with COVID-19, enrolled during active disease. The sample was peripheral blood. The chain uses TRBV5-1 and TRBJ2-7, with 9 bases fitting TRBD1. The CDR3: CASSLEGQGPGEQYF. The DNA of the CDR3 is TGCGCCAGCAGCTTGGAGGGACAGGGCCCAGGGGAGCAGTACTTC.